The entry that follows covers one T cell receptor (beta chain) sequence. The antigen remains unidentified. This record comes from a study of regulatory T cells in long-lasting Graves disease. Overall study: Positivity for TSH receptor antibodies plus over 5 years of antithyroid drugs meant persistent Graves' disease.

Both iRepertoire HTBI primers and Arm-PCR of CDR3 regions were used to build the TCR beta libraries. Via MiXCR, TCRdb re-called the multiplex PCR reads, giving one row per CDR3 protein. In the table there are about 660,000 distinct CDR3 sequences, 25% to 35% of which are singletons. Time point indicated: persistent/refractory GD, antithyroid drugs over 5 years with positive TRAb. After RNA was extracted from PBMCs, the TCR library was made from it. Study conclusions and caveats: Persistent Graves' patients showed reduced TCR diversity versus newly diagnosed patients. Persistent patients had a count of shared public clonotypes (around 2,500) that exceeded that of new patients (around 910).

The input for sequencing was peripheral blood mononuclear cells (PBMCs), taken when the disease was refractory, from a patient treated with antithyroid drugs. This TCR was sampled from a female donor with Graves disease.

The CDR3 reads CASRATVAGELFF. CDR3 sequence (DNA): TGTGCCAGCAGGGCTACAGTCGCCGGGGAGCTGTTTTTT. The rearrangement joins TRBV6-4 to TRBJ2-2; D is ambiguous. The CDR3 runs to 13 residues. V lost 6 bases and J lost 6, with 11 bases in between. The germline CDR1 and CDR2 sequences are MRHNA and SNTAGT.